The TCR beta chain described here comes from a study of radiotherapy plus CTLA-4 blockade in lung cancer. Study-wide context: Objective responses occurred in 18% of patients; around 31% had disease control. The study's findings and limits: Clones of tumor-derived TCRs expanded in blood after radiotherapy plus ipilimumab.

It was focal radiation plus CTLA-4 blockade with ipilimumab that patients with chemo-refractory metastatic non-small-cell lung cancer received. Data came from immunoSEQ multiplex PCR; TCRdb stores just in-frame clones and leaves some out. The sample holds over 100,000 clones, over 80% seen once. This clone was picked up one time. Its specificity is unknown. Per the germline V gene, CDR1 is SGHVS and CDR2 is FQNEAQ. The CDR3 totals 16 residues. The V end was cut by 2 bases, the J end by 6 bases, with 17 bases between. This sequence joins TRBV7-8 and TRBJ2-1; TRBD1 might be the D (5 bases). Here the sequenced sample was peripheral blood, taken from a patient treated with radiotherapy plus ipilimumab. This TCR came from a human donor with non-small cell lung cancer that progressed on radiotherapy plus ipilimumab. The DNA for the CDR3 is TGTGCCAGCAGCTTAACGACAGTTCACCCCTTCAATGAGCAGTTCTTC. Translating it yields CASSLTTVHPFNEQFF.